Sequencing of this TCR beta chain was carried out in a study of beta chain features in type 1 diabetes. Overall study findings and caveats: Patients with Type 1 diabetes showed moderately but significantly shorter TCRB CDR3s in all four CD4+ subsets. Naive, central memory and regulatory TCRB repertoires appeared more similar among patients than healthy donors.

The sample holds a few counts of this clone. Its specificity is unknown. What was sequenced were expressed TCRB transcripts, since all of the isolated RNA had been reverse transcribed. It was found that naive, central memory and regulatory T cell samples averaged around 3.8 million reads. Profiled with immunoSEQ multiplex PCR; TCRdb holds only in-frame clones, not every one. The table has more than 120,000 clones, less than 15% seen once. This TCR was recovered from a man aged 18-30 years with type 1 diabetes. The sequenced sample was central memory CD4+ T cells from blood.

In DNA form, the CDR3 reads TGTGCCACCAGCAGGTATACGGGGAACGACAATGAGCAGTTCTTC. This gives the protein CATSRYTGNDNEQFF. The genes are TRBV15 and TRBJ2-1, with a tentative D call TRBD2 (5 bases). Between the trimmed V and J ends, which lost 3 bases and 5 bases, there was a span of 14 bases. The V gene's germline CDR1 is LNHNV and CDR2 YYDKDF (reference sequence). The CDR3 covers 15 residues.